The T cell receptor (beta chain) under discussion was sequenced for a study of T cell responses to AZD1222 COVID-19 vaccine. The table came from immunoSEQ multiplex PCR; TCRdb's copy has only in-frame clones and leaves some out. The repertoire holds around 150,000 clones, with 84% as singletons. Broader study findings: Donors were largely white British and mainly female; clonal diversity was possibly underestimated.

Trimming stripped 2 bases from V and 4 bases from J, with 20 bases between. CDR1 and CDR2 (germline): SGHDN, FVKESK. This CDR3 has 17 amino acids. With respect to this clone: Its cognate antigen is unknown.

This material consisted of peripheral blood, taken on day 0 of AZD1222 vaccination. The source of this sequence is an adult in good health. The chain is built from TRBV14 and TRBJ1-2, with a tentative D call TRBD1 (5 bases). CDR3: CASSQNLRVTGTYGYTF. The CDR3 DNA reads TGTGCCAGCAGCCAAAACCTCAGGGTTACAGGAACCTATGGCTACACCTTC.